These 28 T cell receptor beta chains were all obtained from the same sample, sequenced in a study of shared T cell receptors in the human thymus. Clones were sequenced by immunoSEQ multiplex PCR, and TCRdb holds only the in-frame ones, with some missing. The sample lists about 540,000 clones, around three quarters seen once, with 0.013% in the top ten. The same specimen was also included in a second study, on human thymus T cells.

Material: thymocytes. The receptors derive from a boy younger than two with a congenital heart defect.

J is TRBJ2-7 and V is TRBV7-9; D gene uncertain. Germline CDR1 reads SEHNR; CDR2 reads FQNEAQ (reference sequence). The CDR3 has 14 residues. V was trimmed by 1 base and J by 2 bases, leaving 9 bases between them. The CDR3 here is CASSLGVEPYEQYF. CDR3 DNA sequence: TGTGCCAGCAGCTTAGGAGTAGAACCCTACGAGCAGTACTTC.

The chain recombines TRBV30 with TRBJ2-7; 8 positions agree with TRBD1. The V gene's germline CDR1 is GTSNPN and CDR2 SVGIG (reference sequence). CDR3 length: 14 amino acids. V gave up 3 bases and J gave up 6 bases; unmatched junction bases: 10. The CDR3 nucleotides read TGTGCCTGGAGAAGAGTGAGGACAGGGCCCGAGCAGTACTTC. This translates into CAWRRVRTGPEQYF. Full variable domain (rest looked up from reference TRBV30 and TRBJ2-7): SQTIHQWPATLVQPVGSPLSLECTVEGTSNPNLYWYRQAAGRGLQLLFYSVGIGQISSEVPQNLSASRPQDRQFILSSKKLLLSDSGFYLCAWRRVRTGPEQYFGPGTRLTVT.

CDR3 sequence: CASSYRTVPYEQYF. DNA of the CDR3: TGTGCCAGCAGTTACCGGACTGTTCCCTACGAGCAGTACTTC. The chain is built from TRBV6-6 and TRBJ2-7; D possibly corresponds to TRBD2 (5 bases). Germline V gene sequence: CDR1 MNHNY, CDR2 SVGAGI (reference sequence). Trimming left V 2 bases short and J 2 bases short, with 10 bases between. The CDR3 runs 14 residues.

The CDR3 bases are TGTGCCAGTAGTCCCGGGGGGACAGGAGCGGGGGAGCAGTACTTC. Translation gives CASSPGGTGAGEQYF. The genes are TRBV19 and TRBJ2-7, with TRBD1 as a possible D gene (8 bases). The CDR3 runs 15 residues. Germline CDR1 LNHDA, CDR2 SQIVND (reference sequence). Trimming removed 5 bases at V and 7 bases at J, with 21 bases between.

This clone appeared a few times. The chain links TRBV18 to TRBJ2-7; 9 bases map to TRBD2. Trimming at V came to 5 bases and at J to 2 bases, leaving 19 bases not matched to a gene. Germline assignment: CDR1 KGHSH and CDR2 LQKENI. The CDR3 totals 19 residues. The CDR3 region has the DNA TGTGCCAGCTCAGGAACAGGGAGGAGTCAGGTAGCGGGAGCCTACGAGCAGTACTTC. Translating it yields CASSGTGRSQVAGAYEQYF.

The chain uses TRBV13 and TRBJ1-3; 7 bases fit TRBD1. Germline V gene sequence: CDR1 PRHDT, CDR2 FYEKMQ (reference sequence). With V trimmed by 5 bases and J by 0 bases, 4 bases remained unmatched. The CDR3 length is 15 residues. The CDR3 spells CASSADRVSGNTIYF. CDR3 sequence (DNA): TGTGCCAGCAGCGCAGACAGGGTCTCTGGAAACACCATATATTTT.

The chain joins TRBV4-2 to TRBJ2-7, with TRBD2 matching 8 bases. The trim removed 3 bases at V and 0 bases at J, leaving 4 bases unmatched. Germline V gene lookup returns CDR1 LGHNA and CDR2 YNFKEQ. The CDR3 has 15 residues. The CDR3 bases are TGTGCCAGCAGCCAGACAGCGGGAGACTCCTACGAGCAGTACTTC. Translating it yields CASSQTAGDSYEQYF.

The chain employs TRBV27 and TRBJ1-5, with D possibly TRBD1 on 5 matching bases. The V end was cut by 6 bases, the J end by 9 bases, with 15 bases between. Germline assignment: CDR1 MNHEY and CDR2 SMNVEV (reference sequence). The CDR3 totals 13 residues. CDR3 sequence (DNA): TGTGCCAGCAGCCGCTGGGCAACAGGGCCCCAGCATTTT. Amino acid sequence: CASSRWATGPQHF.

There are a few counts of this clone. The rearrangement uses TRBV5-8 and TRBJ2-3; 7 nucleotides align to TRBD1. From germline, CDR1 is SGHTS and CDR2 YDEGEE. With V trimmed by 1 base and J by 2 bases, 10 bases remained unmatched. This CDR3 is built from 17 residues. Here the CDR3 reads CASSLWPDRENTDTQYF. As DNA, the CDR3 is TGTGCCAGCAGCTTGTGGCCCGACAGGGAGAACACAGATACGCAGTATTTT.

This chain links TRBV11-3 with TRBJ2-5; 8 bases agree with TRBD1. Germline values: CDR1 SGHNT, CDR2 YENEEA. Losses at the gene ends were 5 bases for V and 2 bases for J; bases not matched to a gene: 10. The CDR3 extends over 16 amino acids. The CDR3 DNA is TGTGCCAGCAGCCGCGGACAGGGAGCAGGGCAAGAGACCCAGTACTTC. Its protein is CASSRGQGAGQETQYF.

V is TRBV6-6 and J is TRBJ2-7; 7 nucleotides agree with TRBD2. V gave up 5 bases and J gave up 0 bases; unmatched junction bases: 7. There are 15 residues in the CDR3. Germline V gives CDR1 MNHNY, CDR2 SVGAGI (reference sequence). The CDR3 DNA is TGTGCCAGCAGTACCCGGGACTACCACTCCTACGAGCAGTACTTC. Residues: CASSTRDYHSYEQYF.

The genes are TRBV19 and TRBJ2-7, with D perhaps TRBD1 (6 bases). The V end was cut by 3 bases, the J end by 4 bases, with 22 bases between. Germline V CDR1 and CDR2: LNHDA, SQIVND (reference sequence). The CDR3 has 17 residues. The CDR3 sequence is CASSMRAPGQPSYEQYF. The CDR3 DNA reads TGTGCCAGTAGTATGAGGGCTCCGGGACAACCCTCATACGAGCAGTACTTC.

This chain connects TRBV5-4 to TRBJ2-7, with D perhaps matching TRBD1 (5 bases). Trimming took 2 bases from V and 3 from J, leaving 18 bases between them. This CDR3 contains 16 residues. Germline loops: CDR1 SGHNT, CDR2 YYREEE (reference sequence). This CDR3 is CASSLKGTDTIYEQYF. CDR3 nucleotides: TGTGCCAGCAGCTTAAAGGGTACGGACACAATCTACGAGCAGTACTTC.

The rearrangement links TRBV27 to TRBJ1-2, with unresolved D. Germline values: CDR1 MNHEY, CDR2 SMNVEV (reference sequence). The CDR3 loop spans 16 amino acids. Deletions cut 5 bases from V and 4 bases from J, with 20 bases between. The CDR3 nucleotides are TGTGCCAGCAGTCCCAACCGGCGGTTATTAGGCTATGGCTACACCTTC. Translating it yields CASSPNRRLLGYGYTF.

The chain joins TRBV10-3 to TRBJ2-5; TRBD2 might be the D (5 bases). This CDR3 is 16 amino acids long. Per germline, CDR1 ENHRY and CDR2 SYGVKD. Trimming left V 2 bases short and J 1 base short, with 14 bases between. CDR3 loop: CAISETAIRGQETQYF. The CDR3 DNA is TGTGCCATCAGTGAGACAGCAATCCGGGGCCAAGAGACCCAGTACTTC.

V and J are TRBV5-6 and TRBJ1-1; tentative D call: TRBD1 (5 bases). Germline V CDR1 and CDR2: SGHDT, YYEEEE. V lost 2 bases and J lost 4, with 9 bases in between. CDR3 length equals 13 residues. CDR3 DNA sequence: TGTGCCAGCAGCTTAGTAAGGGGCACTGAAGCTTTCTTT. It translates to CASSLVRGTEAFF.

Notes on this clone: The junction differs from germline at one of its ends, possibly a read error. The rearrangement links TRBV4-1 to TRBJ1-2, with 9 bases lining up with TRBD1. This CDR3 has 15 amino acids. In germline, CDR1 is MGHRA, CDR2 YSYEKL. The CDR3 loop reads CASSQGRGQGKPRAF. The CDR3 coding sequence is TGCGCCAGCAGCCAAGGCCGGGGACAGGGTAAACCTCGGGCCTTC.

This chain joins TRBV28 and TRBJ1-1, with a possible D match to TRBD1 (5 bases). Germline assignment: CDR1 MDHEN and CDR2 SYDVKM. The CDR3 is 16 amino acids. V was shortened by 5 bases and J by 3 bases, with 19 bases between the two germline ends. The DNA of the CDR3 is TGTGCCAGCAGTCGAAGGGCCCAGGGAGGGGACACTGAAGCTTTCTTT. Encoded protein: CASSRRAQGGDTEAFF.

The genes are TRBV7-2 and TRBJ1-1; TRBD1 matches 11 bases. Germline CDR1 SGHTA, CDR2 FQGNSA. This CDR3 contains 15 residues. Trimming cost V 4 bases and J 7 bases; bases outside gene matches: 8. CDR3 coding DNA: TGTGCCAGCAGCTGGACGGGACAGGGGGTGAATGAAGCTTTCTTT. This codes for CASSWTGQGVNEAFF. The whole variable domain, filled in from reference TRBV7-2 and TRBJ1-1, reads GAGVSQSPSNKVTEKGKDVELRCDPISGHTALYWYRQSLGQGLEFLIYFQGNSAPDKSGLPSDRFSAERTGGSVSTLTIQRTQQEDSAVYLCASSWTGQGVNEAFFGQGTRLTVV.

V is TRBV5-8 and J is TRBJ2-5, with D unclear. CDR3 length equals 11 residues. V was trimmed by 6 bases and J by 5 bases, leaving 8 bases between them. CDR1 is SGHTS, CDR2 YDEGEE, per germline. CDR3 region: CASTRMETQYF. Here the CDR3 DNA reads TGTGCCAGCACCCGTATGGAGACCCAGTACTTC.

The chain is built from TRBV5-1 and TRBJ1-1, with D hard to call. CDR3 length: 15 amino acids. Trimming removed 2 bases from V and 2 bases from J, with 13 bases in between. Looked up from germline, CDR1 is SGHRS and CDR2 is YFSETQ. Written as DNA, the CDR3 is TGCGCCAGCAGCTTCGTGGGTGGGAGAAACACTGAAGCTTTCTTT. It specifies CASSFVGGRNTEAFF.

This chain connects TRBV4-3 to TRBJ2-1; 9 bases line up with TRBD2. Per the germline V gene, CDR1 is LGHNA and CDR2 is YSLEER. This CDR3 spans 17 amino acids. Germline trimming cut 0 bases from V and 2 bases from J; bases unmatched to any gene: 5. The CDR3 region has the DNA TGCGCCAGCAGCCAAGATGAGCGGGAGGTAACCTACAATGAGCAGTTCTTC. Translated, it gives CASSQDEREVTYNEQFF.

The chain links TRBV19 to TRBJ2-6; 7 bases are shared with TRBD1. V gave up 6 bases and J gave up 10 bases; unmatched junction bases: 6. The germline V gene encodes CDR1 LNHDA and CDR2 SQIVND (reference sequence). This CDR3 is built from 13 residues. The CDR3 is CASSSGGKNVLTF. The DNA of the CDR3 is TGTGCCAGTAGCTCAGGGGGTAAAAACGTCCTGACTTTC.

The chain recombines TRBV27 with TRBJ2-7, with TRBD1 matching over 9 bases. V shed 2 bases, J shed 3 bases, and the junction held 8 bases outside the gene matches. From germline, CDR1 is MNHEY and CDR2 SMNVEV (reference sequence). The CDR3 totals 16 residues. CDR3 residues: CASSLTQGASFYEQYF. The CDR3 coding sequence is TGTGCCAGCAGTTTAACACAGGGGGCTTCTTTCTACGAGCAGTACTTC.

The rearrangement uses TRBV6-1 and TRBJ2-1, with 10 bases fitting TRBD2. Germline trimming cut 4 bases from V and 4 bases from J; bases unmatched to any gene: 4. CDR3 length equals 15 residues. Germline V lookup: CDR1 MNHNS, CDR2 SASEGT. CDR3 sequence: CASSGGTSVYNEQFF. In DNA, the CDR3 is TGTGCCAGCAGTGGCGGGACTAGCGTATACAATGAGCAGTTCTTC.

In DNA form, the CDR3 reads TGTGCCAGCAGATCGGGACTACCGGGCTCCGAGCAGTACTTC. Its protein product is CASRSGLPGSEQYF. The J gene is TRBJ2-7, the V gene TRBV7-2, with 7 positions matching TRBD2. Germline V CDR1 and CDR2: SGHTA, FQGNSA. Trimming took 6 bases from V and 6 from J; bases not matched to a gene: 11. The CDR3 is 14 residues long.

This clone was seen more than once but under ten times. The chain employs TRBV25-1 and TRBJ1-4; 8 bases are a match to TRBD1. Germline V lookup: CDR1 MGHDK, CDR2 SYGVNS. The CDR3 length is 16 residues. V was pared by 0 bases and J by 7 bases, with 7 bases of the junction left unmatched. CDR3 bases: TGTGCCAGCAGTGAATATAAGGGGGGACAGGTTGAAAAACTGTTTTTT. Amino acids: CASSEYKGGQVEKLFF.

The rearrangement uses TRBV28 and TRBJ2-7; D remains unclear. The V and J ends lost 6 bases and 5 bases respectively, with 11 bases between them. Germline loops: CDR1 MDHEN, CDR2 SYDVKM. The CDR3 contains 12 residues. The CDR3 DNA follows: TGTGCCAGCAGCCCCGGGTGGAACGAGCAGTACTTC. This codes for CASSPGWNEQYF.